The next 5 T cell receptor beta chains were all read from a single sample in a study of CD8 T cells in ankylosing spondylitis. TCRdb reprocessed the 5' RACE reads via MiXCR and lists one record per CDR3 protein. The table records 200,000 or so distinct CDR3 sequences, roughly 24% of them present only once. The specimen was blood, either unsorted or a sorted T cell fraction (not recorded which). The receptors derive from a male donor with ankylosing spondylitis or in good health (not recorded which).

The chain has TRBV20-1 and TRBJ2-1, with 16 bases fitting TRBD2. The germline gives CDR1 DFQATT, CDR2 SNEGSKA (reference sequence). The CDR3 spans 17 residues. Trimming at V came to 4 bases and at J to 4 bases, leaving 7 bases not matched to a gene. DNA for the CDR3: TGCAGTGCTACGGGACTAGCGGGAGGGCCTGAGTACAATGAGCAGTTCTTC. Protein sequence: CSATGLAGGPEYNEQFF.

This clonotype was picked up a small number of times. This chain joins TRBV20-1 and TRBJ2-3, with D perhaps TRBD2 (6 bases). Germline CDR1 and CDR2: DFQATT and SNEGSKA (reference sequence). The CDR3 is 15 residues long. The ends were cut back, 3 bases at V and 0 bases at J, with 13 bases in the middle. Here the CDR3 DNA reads TGCAGTGCTAGGGTCGGCGGGACTAGCACAGATACGCAGTATTTT. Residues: CSARVGGTSTDTQYF.

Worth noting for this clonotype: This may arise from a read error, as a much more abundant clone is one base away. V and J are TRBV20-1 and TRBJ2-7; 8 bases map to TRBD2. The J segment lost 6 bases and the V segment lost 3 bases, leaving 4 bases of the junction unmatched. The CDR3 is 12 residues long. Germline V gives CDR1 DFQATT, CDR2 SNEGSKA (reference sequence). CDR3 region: CSASSGASEQYF. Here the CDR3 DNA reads TGCAGTGCTAGTAGCGGGGCGAGCGAGCAGTACTTC.

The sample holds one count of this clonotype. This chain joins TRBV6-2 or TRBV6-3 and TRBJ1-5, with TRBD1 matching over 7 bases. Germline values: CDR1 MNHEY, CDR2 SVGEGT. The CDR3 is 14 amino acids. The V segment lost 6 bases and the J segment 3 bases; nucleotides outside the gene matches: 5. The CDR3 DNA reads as TGTGCCAGCAGGGAAACAGGGGACAATCAGCCCCAGCATTTT. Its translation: CASRETGDNQPQHF.

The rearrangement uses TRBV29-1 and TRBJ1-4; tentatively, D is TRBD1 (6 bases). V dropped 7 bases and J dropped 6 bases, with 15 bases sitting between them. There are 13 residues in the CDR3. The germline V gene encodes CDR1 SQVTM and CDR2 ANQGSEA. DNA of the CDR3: TGCAGCGCCAGAAGGGGGTTCGATGAAAAACTGTTTTTT. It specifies CSARRGFDEKLFF.